This TCR beta chain was observed in a study of T cell responses to AZD1222 COVID-19 vaccine. The repertoire was sequenced with immunoSEQ multiplex PCR; TCRdb's copy has only in-frame clones and lacks some. The sample includes over 150,000 clones, around nine tenths of them seen just once. The germline CDR1 and CDR2 sequences are MNHNS and SASEGT. Losses at the gene ends were 1 base for V and 4 bases for J; bases not matched to a gene: 18. The length of the CDR3 is 19 residues. For this clone: Its matching antigen is unknown.

Study-wide findings and caveats: Across the whole spike, CD4 TCRs peaked at regions 160-218 and 743-854.

The source of this sequence is an adult who received the AZD1222 COVID-19 vaccine. The sequencing here drew on peripheral blood, taken 28 days after the second AZD1222 dose. The gene calls are TRBV6-1 and TRBJ2-5, with 7 bases lining up with TRBD1. CDR3 sequence: CASSEEPLFRQGHGETQYF. The DNA for the CDR3 is TGTGCCAGCAGTGAAGAACCCCTCTTTCGACAGGGTCATGGAGAGACCCAGTACTTC.